This note documents a single T cell receptor (beta chain) sequence. This specimen comes from a study of shared clonotypes between healthy human individuals. TCRdb's table, derived via immunoSEQ multiplex PCR, lists solely in-frame clones and lacks some. Among about 480,000 clones listed, more than 65% were seen once. The CDR3 consists of 14 residues. With 1 base removed from V and 3 bases from J, the gap between germline ends came to 10 bases. Germline assignment: CDR1 MGHRA and CDR2 YSYEKL. The sequenced material came from PBMCs. J is TRBJ2-7 and V is TRBV4-1; D is ambiguous. The receptor's source is a woman in her forties in good health. Some clones in this sample may be carry-over from other donors' samples. CDR3 region: CASSQAGRSYEQYF. As DNA, the CDR3 is TGCGCCAGCAGCCAAGCAGGACGCAGCTACGAGCAGTACTTC.